This T cell receptor beta chain was recovered during a study of technical replicates of blood from a handful of donors. Using immunoSEQ multiplex PCR, the repertoire was profiled, and TCRdb retains in-frame clones only, with some absent. This sample carries tens of thousands of clones, over 90% of them seen once, and the ten largest clones take approximately 4.6%. Germline trimming cut 0 bases from V and 4 bases from J; bases unmatched to any gene: 9. Germline V gene lookup returns CDR1 SGHRS and CDR2 YFSETQ. The CDR3 extends over 16 amino acids. This receptor was taken from a human donor in good health. Some clones in this sample may be carry-over from other donors' samples. Sequencing used PBMCs. The chain links TRBV5-1 to TRBJ1-2, with 7 bases aligning to TRBD1. CDR3 sequence reads: CASSLAPGGLSYGYTF. CDR3 bases: TGCGCCAGCAGCTTGGCCCCAGGGGGGCTAAGCTATGGCTACACCTTC.